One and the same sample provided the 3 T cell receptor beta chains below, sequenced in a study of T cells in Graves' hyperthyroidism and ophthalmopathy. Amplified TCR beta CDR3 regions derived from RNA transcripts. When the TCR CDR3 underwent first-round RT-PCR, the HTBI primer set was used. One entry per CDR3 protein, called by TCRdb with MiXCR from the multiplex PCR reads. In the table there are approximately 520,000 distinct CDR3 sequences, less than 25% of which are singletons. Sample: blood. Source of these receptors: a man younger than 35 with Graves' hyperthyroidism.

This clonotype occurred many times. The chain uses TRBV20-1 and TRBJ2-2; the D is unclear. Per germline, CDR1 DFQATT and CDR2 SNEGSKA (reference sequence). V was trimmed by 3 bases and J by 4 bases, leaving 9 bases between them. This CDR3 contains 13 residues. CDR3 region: CSASFASTGELFF. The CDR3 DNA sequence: TGCAGTGCTAGCTTTGCGTCCACCGGGGAGCTGTTTTTT.

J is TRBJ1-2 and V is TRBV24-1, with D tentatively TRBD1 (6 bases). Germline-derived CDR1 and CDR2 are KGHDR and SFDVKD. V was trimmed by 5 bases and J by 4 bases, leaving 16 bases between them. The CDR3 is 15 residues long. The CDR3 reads CATSGKQGAFYGYTF. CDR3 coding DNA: TGTGCCACCAGTGGCAAACAGGGCGCGTTCTATGGCTACACCTTC.

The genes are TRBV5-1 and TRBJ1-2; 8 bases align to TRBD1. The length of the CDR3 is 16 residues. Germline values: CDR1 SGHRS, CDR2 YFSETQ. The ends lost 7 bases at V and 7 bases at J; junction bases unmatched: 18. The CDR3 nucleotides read TGCGCCAGCTCCCCCATTGGGCAGGGGGCATACTGTGGCTACACCTTC. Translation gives CASSPIGQGAYCGYTF.